These 9 T cell receptor beta chains originate from one sample sequenced in a study of glioma-infiltrating T cells after dendritic cell vaccination listed by TCRdb under 2016. Libraries were prepared through the immunoSEQ multiplex PCR assay. TCRdb took over this immuneACCESS table, retaining in-frame rearrangements with V and J assigned. Such tables are incomplete; in checked studies, under half of the missing clones stem from an unresolved V gene, and the remainder is unexplained. For this sample the table gives 93,000 or so clones, of which more than 80% were detected only once. The leading ten clones occupy roughly 12% of the sample. The sequencing here drew on blood, taken before dendritic cell vaccination. Receptor source: a human donor with glioblastoma.

The chain carries TRBV30 and TRBJ1-1; a weak D match, TRBD1 (5 bases). Between the trimmed V and J ends, which lost 1 base and 2 bases, there was a span of 11 bases. The CDR3 loop spans 14 amino acids. Per germline, CDR1 GTSNPN and CDR2 SVGIG (reference sequence). The CDR3 region has the DNA TGTGCCTGGAGTGAGCCACAGGCAAACACTGAAGCTTTCTTT. The encoded protein is CAWSEPQANTEAFF.

This sequence joins TRBV4-3 and TRBJ1-2; no firm D call. This CDR3 is built from 14 residues. Germline V gene data show CDR1 as LGHNA and CDR2 as YSLEER. The ends were cut back, 4 bases at V and 2 bases at J, with 11 bases in the middle. CDR3: CASSPGEENYGYTF. CDR3 nucleotides: TGCGCCAGCAGCCCCGGGGAGGAAAACTATGGCTACACCTTC.

The chain employs TRBV4-2 and TRBJ2-7; 7 bases match TRBD2. V shed 0 bases, J shed 0 bases, and the junction held 5 bases outside the gene matches. CDR1 and CDR2 from the germline V gene are LGHNA and YNFKEQ. The CDR3 has 16 amino acids. The CDR3 DNA reads TGTGCCAGCAGCCAAGATTTGTGGGGGGGCTCCTACGAGCAGTACTTC. Amino acid sequence: CASSQDLWGGSYEQYF.

J is TRBJ2-5 and V is TRBV18, with 11 nucleotides matching TRBD1. CDR1 and CDR2 (germline): KGHSH, LQKENI. The CDR3 contains 15 residues. Trimming took 5 bases from V and 4 from J; bases not matched to a gene: 6. As DNA, the CDR3 is TGTGCCAGCTCAGGCGCCGGGACAGGGGGAGAGACCCAGTACTTC. It is translated as CASSGAGTGGETQYF.

This sequence joins TRBV30 and TRBJ1-5; D is ambiguous. From germline, CDR1 is GTSNPN and CDR2 SVGIG (reference sequence). The CDR3 is 13 residues long. Trimming removed 2 bases at V and 4 bases at J, with 9 bases between. CDR3 DNA sequence: TGTGCCTGGAGTAACAGCCTTAATCAGCCCCAGCATTTT. This sequence encodes CAWSNSLNQPQHF.

This clone is deemed large. The CDR3 is CASSQDVDRDNTGELFF. The CDR3 region has the DNA TGTGCCAGCAGTCAAGACGTCGACAGGGACAACACCGGGGAGCTGTTTTTT. The chain employs TRBV25-1 and TRBJ2-2, with 7 bases that match TRBD1. CDR3 length: 17 amino acids. V lost 5 bases to trimming and J lost 2 bases; unmatched junction nucleotides: 11. Germline V gene data show CDR1 as MGHDK and CDR2 as SYGVNS.

This rearrangement joins TRBV10-3 to TRBJ1-1, with 7 bases that match TRBD1. The CDR3 contains 16 residues. The germline CDR1 and CDR2 sequences are ENHRY and SYGVKD. Germline trimming cut 3 bases from V and 1 base from J; bases unmatched to any gene: 8. The CDR3 spells CAISEGQVTGNTEAFF. For the CDR3, the DNA is TGTGCCATCAGTGAAGGACAGGTCACCGGGAACACTGAAGCTTTCTTT.

The chain couples TRBV6-1 to TRBJ1-1; 8 bases line up with TRBD1. The V and J ends lost 6 bases and 1 base, in that order; junction bases with no gene match: 7. The CDR3 is 15 residues long. CDR1 and CDR2 (germline): MNHNS, SASEGT. The DNA for the CDR3 is TGTGCCAGCAGAGGGGCAGGGGGCTGGAACACTGAAGCTTTCTTT. Protein sequence: CASRGAGGWNTEAFF.

The chain links TRBV19 to TRBJ1-1, with D perhaps TRBD1 (6 bases). With 7 bases removed from V and 0 bases from J, the gap between germline ends came to 15 bases. CDR1 LNHDA and CDR2 SQIVND come from the germline V gene (reference sequence). The CDR3 is made up of 15 amino acids. The CDR3 is CASKKGGDMNTEAFF. DNA for the CDR3: TGTGCCAGTAAAAAGGGGGGGGATATGAACACTGAAGCTTTCTTT.